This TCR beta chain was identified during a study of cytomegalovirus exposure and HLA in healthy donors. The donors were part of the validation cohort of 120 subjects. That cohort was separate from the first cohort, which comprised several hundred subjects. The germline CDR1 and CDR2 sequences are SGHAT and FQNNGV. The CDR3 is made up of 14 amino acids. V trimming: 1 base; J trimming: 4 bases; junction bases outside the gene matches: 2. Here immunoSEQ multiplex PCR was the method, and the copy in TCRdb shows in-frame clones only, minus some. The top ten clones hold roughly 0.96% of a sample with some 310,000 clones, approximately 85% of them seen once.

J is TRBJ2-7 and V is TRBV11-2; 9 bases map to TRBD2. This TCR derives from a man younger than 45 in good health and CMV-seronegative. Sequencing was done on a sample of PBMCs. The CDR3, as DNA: TGTGCCAGCAGCTTAGTCACTAGCGGGTACGAGCAGTACTTC. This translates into CASSLVTSGYEQYF. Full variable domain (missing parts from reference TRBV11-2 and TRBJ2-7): EAGVAQSPRYKIIEKRQSVAFWCNPISGHATLYWYQQILGQGPKLLIQFQNNGVVDDSQLPKDRFSAERLKGVDSTLKIQPAKLEDSAVYLCASSLVTSGYEQYFGPGTRLTVT.